The 13 T cell receptor beta chains below were found in one sample sequenced in a study of T cell changes during pregnancy in multiple sclerosis. Method: immunoSEQ multiplex PCR; TCRdb's copy keeps in-frame clones and lacks some. The data hold about 36,000 clones, with about 91% observed a single time. The specimen comprised CD8+ T cells from peripheral blood mononuclear cells, sampled in the third trimester of pregnancy. The receptor source for this set is a female donor with multiple sclerosis, enrolled in a pregnancy study.

This chain connects TRBV4-1 to TRBJ2-3; D is unresolved. Germline CDR1 and CDR2: MGHRA and YSYEKL. V shed 0 bases and J shed 1 base, with 11 bases lying between them. This CDR3 spans 16 amino acids. The CDR3 is CASSQERGVGTDTQYF. Written as DNA, the CDR3 is TGCGCCAGCAGCCAAGAACGCGGAGTCGGCACAGATACGCAGTATTTT.

The rearrangement links TRBV11-2 to TRBJ2-1; 8 bases are a match to TRBD2. This CDR3 has 17 amino acids. Losses at the gene ends were 4 bases for V and 3 bases for J; bases not matched to a gene: 11. Germline V CDR1 and CDR2: SGHAT, FQNNGV. In DNA form, the CDR3 reads TGTGCCAGCAGCTCCCCTCCCGGGGGGGACTTCTACAATGAGCAGTTCTTC. Its protein is CASSSPPGGDFYNEQFF.

The CDR3: CASSQLGTGGSYQPQHF. CDR3 nucleotide sequence: TGTGCCAGCAGTCAACTCGGAACAGGGGGAAGCTATCAGCCCCAGCATTTT. The chain uses TRBV2 and TRBJ1-5; 8 nucleotides align to TRBD1. Losses at the gene ends were 5 bases for V and 5 bases for J; bases not matched to a gene: 14. Per germline, CDR1 SNHLY and CDR2 FYNNEI. CDR3 length: 17 residues.

This chain joins TRBV27 and TRBJ2-4, with D tentatively TRBD1 (5 bases). The CDR3 spans 15 residues. Trimming took 2 bases from V and 1 from J, leaving 9 bases between them. Germline V CDR1 and CDR2: MNHEY, SMNVEV (reference sequence). The CDR3 here is CASSLAGLAKNIQYF. The CDR3 DNA is TGTGCCAGCAGTTTAGCAGGGTTGGCCAAAAACATTCAGTACTTC.

The J gene is TRBJ2-7, the V gene TRBV7-8, with D possibly being TRBD1 (5 bases). V was shortened by 4 bases and J by 0 bases, with 22 bases between the two germline ends. CDR1 SGHVS and CDR2 FQNEAQ come from the germline V gene. There are 18 residues in the CDR3. The CDR3 DNA sequence: TGTGCCAGCAGCTCTACCTTGACTGGGGCCCCTAACTCCTACGAGCAGTACTTC. Amino acids: CASSSTLTGAPNSYEQYF.

The chain carries TRBV13 and TRBJ2-1, with a weak D call TRBD1 (6 bases). The V gene lost 5 bases and the J gene lost 9 bases, with 11 bases spanning the gap. Germline lookup yields CDR1 PRHDT and CDR2 FYEKMQ (reference sequence). The CDR3 runs 12 residues. The CDR3 DNA follows: TGTGCCAGCAGCCGAGGGGGTGGTGAGCAGTTCTTC. Translating it yields CASSRGGGEQFF. Looking up the rest from reference TRBV13 and TRBJ2-1 gives the full variable domain: AAGVIQSPRHLIKEKRETATLKCYPIPRHDTVYWYQQGPGQDPQFLISFYEKMQSDKGSIPDRFSAQQFSDYHSELNMSSLELGDSALYFCASSRGGGEQFFGPGTRLTVL.

This clone has only one observation. V is TRBV2 and J is TRBJ1-1; 7 bases are shared with TRBD1. V trimming: 6 bases; J trimming: 9 bases; junction bases outside the gene matches: 13. Germline V gene lookup returns CDR1 SNHLY and CDR2 FYNNEI. The CDR3 length is 14 residues. CDR3 amino acids: CASRGPDRVPKAFF. In nucleotides, the CDR3 is TGTGCCAGCAGGGGACCAGACAGGGTGCCCAAAGCTTTCTTT. The variable domain in full, completed from reference TRBV2 and TRBJ1-1, reads EPEVTQTPSHQVTQMGQEVILRCVPISNHLYFYWYRQILGQKVEFLVSFYNNEISEKSEIFDDQFSVERPDGSNFTLKIRSTKLEDSAMYFCASRGPDRVPKAFFGQGTRLTVV.

V usage is TRBV6-1 and J usage is TRBJ2-7; 7 bases map to TRBD2. Germline V gene data show CDR1 as MNHNS and CDR2 as SASEGT. The CDR3 extends over 16 amino acids. V lost 4 bases and J lost 2; bases outside the gene matches: 11. The CDR3 DNA sequence: TGTGCCAGCAGTGGGGGACCCGGCGGGGGAGCCTACGAGCAGTACTTC. Protein sequence: CASSGGPGGGAYEQYF.

The chain uses TRBV11-3 and TRBJ2-6, with 8 bases that match TRBD2. CDR1 SGHNT and CDR2 YENEEA come from the germline V gene. There are 16 residues in the CDR3. V dropped 4 bases and J dropped 4; count of bases not matched to a gene: 6. This chain's CDR3 is CASSSREGRGANVLTF. The CDR3 region has the DNA TGTGCCAGCAGCTCCCGGGAGGGCAGGGGGGCCAACGTCCTGACTTTC.

DNA of the CDR3: TGCGCCAGCTGGGAGGGCTATGGCTACACCTTC. It specifies CASWEGYGYTF. V usage is TRBV5-1 and J usage is TRBJ1-2; no clear D. V lost 7 bases to trimming and J lost 4 bases, with 8 bases between them. The CDR3 is 11 amino acids. CDR1 is SGHRS, CDR2 YFSETQ, per germline.

The chain links TRBV19 to TRBJ2-7, with 8 nucleotides matching TRBD1. Germline V gives CDR1 LNHDA, CDR2 SQIVND (reference sequence). V was pared by 5 bases and J by 0 bases, with 6 bases of the junction left unmatched. CDR3 length: 15 amino acids. In DNA, the CDR3 is TGTGCCAGTAGTCCCCACGACAGGGGCTCCTACGAGCAGTACTTC. It codes for CASSPHDRGSYEQYF.

The chain employs TRBV7-3 and TRBJ2-1; D is possibly TRBD2 (7 bases). CDR1 and CDR2 from the germline V gene are SGHTA and FQGTGA. The CDR3 consists of 14 residues. Trimming removed 0 bases from V and 9 bases from J, with 12 bases in between. For the CDR3, the DNA is TGTGCCAGCAGCTTAACGGGGGGGCATCGTGAGCAGTTCTTC. Translation gives CASSLTGGHREQFF.

This rearrangement joins TRBV7-9 to TRBJ2-2, with D perhaps TRBD2 (5 bases). Germline CDR1 and CDR2: SEHNR and FQNEAQ (reference sequence). V was pared by 8 bases and J by 3 bases, with 13 bases between. The CDR3 totals 14 residues. CDR3 protein: CASEGSGYTGELFF. Here the CDR3 DNA reads TGTGCCAGCGAGGGATCGGGGTACACCGGGGAGCTGTTTTTT.